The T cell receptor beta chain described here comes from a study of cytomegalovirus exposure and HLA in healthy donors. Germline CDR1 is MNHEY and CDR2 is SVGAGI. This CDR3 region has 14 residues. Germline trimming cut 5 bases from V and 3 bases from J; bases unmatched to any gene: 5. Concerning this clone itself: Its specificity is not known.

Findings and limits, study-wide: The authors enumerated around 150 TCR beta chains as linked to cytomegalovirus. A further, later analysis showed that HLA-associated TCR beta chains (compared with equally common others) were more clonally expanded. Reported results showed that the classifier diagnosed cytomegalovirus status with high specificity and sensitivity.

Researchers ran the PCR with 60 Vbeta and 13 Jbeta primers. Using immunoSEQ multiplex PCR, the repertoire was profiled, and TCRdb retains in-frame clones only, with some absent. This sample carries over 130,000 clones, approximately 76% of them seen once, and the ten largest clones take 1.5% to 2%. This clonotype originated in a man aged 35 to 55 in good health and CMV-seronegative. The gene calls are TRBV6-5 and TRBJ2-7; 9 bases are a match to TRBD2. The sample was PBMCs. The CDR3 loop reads CASSRTREGYEQYF. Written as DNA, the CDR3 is TGTGCCAGCAGTCGGACGCGGGAGGGCTACGAGCAGTACTTC.